The next 19 T cell receptor beta chains were all read from a single sample in a study of blood T cell repertoires in COVID-19. This table comes from immunoSEQ multiplex PCR, and its TCRdb copy is limited to in-frame clones, with some not included. The sample comprises 15,000 to 20,000 clones, around 88% of which are singletons, and around 2.9% rests with the top ten. The sample consisted of peripheral blood. All receptors come from a human donor in a cohort sampled during active COVID-19.

This clone came up once. The V and J genes are TRBV12-5 and TRBJ1-1; the D is unclear. Deletions cut 0 bases from V and 5 bases from J, with 7 bases between. The germline V gene has CDR1 LGHNT and CDR2 FRNRAP. This CDR3 comprises 13 residues. This CDR3 reads CASGLVGGTEAFF. CDR3 in DNA: TGTGCTAGTGGTTTGGTCGGAGGTACTGAAGCTTTCTTT.

The chain is built from TRBV14 and TRBJ2-7, with 9 bases fitting TRBD2. There are 14 residues in the CDR3. CDR1 SGHDN and CDR2 FVKESK come from the germline V gene. Unmatched junction bases numbered 5, after V lost 2 bases and J lost 6 bases. This CDR3 reads CASSQLAGQGEQYF. CDR3 nucleotide sequence: TGTGCCAGCAGCCAACTAGCGGGGCAAGGCGAGCAGTACTTC.

The rearrangement links TRBV27 to TRBJ2-1, with D perhaps TRBD1 (5 bases). CDR1 MNHEY and CDR2 SMNVEV come from the germline V gene (reference sequence). V gave up 2 bases and J gave up 8 bases, with 13 bases separating them. This CDR3 spans 14 amino acids. The DNA for the CDR3 is TGTGCCAGCAGTTTAGGGGCCCCCCAGGATGAGCAGTTCTTC. Encoded protein: CASSLGAPQDEQFF.

This clone was seen a single time. The chain joins TRBV7-9 to TRBJ2-5, with 10 bases lining up with TRBD2. The length of the CDR3 is 14 residues. V was pared by 1 base and J by 5 bases, with 1 base of the junction left unmatched. From germline, CDR1 is SEHNR and CDR2 FQNEAQ (reference sequence). The CDR3 DNA follows: TGTGCCAGCAGCTTAGGAGCGGGAGGGGAGACCCAGTACTTC. Amino acid sequence: CASSLGAGGETQYF.

This rearrangement joins TRBV4-1 to TRBJ2-7; D uncertain. The CDR3 extends over 16 amino acids. Germline V CDR1 and CDR2: MGHRA, YSYEKL. The ends were cut back, 0 bases at V and 2 bases at J, with 14 bases in the middle. The CDR3 DNA sequence: TGCGCCAGCAGCCAAGAGGTCCGGCGGTCTCCCTACGAGCAGTACTTC. It codes for CASSQEVRRSPYEQYF.

V and J are TRBV19 and TRBJ2-7, with TRBD1 matching over 10 bases. CDR1 and CDR2 from the germline V gene are LNHDA and SQIVND (reference sequence). There are 18 residues in the CDR3. After removal of 0 bases from V and 4 bases from J, the junction contained 12 bases not matched to a gene. CDR3 coding DNA: TGTGCCAGTAGTATAGATGTCGACAGGGGGCGAAGATGGTACGAGCAGTACTTC. Translating it yields CASSIDVDRGRRWYEQYF.

In this sample, this clone turned up once. The chain joins TRBV27 to TRBJ1-2, with D possibly being TRBD1 (6 bases). The CDR3 is 19 amino acids. In germline, CDR1 is MNHEY, CDR2 SMNVEV (reference sequence). V gave up 1 base and J gave up 1 base, with 22 bases separating them. CDR3 nucleotide sequence: TGTGCCAGCAGTTTATGGGGGCACGGGGGGGCGACAGTTAACTATGGCTACACCTTC. As protein: CASSLWGHGGATVNYGYTF.

The rearrangement joins TRBV7-6 to TRBJ2-2, with 8 bases that match TRBD2. CDR1 and CDR2 (germline): SGHVS, FNYEAQ. V gave up 5 bases and J gave up 3 bases; unmatched junction bases: 11. The CDR3 has 17 amino acids. The CDR3 is CASSREGGLTHTGELFF. DNA of the CDR3: TGTGCCAGCAGCCGGGAGGGTGGTTTAACCCACACCGGGGAGCTGTTTTTT.

The chain has TRBV7-7 and TRBJ2-1; D perhaps matches TRBD1 (5 bases). Germline assignment: CDR1 SSHAT and CDR2 FNYEAQ (reference sequence). The V end was cut by 1 base, the J end by 2 bases, with 12 bases between. CDR3 length equals 16 residues. The CDR3 bases are TGTGCCAGCAGCTTAGGTGGCAGGGCACCCTACAATGAGCAGTTCTTC. Translation: CASSLGGRAPYNEQFF.

The chain employs TRBV25-1 and TRBJ1-1; D is ambiguous. Per the germline V gene, CDR1 is MGHDK and CDR2 is SYGVNS. The CDR3 loop spans 14 amino acids. V was cut by 4 bases and J by 0 bases, with 9 bases left in between. The DNA of the CDR3 is TGTGCCAGCAGTGTTTCGGGTATGAACACTGAAGCTTTCTTT. It is translated as CASSVSGMNTEAFF.

The rearrangement links TRBV18 to TRBJ2-7; 10 bases match TRBD2. The V gene's germline CDR1 is KGHSH and CDR2 LQKENI. CDR3 length: 15 residues. V shed 3 bases and J 2 bases; nucleotides not matched to a gene: 4. The CDR3 loop is CASSPGLAVPYEQYF. The DNA of the CDR3 is TGTGCCAGCTCACCTGGACTAGCGGTGCCCTACGAGCAGTACTTC. The complete variable domain, with remaining parts taken from reference TRBV18 and TRBJ2-7, reads NAGVMQNPRHLVRRRGQEARLRCSPMKGHSHVYWYRQLPEEGLKFMVYLQKENIIDESGMPKERFSAEFPKEGPSILRIQQVVRGDSAAYFCASSPGLAVPYEQYFGPGTRLTVT.

The chain recombines TRBV5-1 with TRBJ2-7; D perhaps matches TRBD2 (6 bases). Deletions cut 2 bases from V and 6 bases from J, with 6 bases between. This CDR3 has 11 amino acids. Germline CDR1 is SGHRS and CDR2 is YFSETQ. Here the CDR3 reads CASSFGGEQYF. The CDR3, as DNA: TGCGCCAGCAGCTTCGGGGGCGAGCAGTACTTC. The full variable domain, with the rest looked up from reference TRBV5-1 and TRBJ2-7, is KAGVTQTPRYLIKTRGQQVTLSCSPISGHRSVSWYQQTPGQGLQFLFEYFSETQRNKGNFPGRFSGRQFSNSRSEMNVSTLELGDSALYLCASSFGGEQYFGPGTRLTVT.

This chain joins TRBV5-1 and TRBJ1-2; D may be TRBD1 (5 bases). This CDR3 region has 16 residues. Trimming removed 1 base at V and 6 bases at J, with 19 bases between. Germline V gene data show CDR1 as SGHRS and CDR2 as YFSETQ. CDR3 residues: CASSLLPRRRVDGYTF. CDR3 DNA: TGCGCCAGCAGCTTGCTCCCGCGACGCAGGGTTGATGGCTACACCTTC.

The chain is built from TRBV5-6 and TRBJ1-1, with D tentatively TRBD1 (6 bases). Germline values: CDR1 SGHDT, CDR2 YYEEEE. Trimming took off 1 base at V and 1 base at J, with 14 bases between the two ends. CDR3 length equals 16 residues. The DNA for the CDR3 is TGTGCCAGCAGCTTGCAAATGACAGGCCCGAACACTGAAGCTTTCTTT. The encoded protein is CASSLQMTGPNTEAFF. The variable domain in full, completed from reference TRBV5-6 and TRBJ1-1, reads DAGVTQSPTHLIKTRGQQVTLRCSPKSGHDTVSWYQQALGQGPQFIFQYYEEEERQRGNFPDRFSGHQFPNYSSELNVNALLLGDSALYLCASSLQMTGPNTEAFFGQGTRLTVV.

The chain combines TRBV6-5 with TRBJ1-5; TRBD1 matches at 9 bases. With 7 bases clipped from V and 9 bases from J, the junction kept 10 bases outside the gene matches. Germline CDR1 MNHEY, CDR2 SVGAGI. The CDR3 is made up of 14 amino acids. CDR3: CASMGTGSLSPQHF. In DNA, the CDR3 is TGTGCCAGCATGGGGACAGGGAGCCTTTCGCCCCAGCATTTT.

The CDR3 DNA follows: TGTGCCAGCAGTGACAGGGTCAACACTGAAGCTTTCTTT. Its protein is CASSDRVNTEAFF. The chain recombines TRBV27 with TRBJ1-1, with 7 bases identical to TRBD1. This CDR3 contains 13 residues. The V segment lost 5 bases and the J segment 2 bases; nucleotides outside the gene matches: 2. Germline V gives CDR1 MNHEY, CDR2 SMNVEV (reference sequence).

The V and J genes are TRBV27 and TRBJ1-5; D is uncertain. Germline V gene lookup returns CDR1 MNHEY and CDR2 SMNVEV (reference sequence). The CDR3 has 13 amino acids. Trimming removed 8 bases from V and 0 bases from J, with 8 bases in between. The CDR3 loop is CASSGDSNQPQHF. The CDR3 DNA is TGTGCCAGCTCAGGTGATAGCAATCAGCCCCAGCATTTT.

This clone was found a few times. The chain employs TRBV3-1 (or the pseudogene TRBV3-2) and TRBJ2-1; D possibly corresponds to TRBD2 (6 bases). This CDR3 has 11 residues. V shed 8 bases and J shed 10 bases, with 12 bases lying between them. The V gene's germline CDR1 is LGHDT and CDR2 YNNKEL (reference sequence). CDR3 in amino acids: CASRRASEQFF. The CDR3 DNA reads TGTGCCAGCCGGAGGGCCAGCGAGCAGTTCTTC.

This clone occurred once. This chain links TRBV9 with TRBJ2-5; a weak D match, TRBD1 (6 bases). The CDR3 is 13 residues long. Germline V CDR1 and CDR2: SGDLS, YYNGEE. Trimming removed 4 bases from V and 4 bases from J, with 11 bases in between. CDR3 bases: TGTGCCAGCAGCCCCGGGACAATAGAGACCCAGTACTTC. Translated, it gives CASSPGTIETQYF.